This is a list of T cell receptor beta chains from one sample in a study of T cells in localized non-small cell lung cancer. Clones were read by immunoSEQ multiplex PCR, and TCRdb kept only the in-frame ones, dropping some. Of tens of thousands of clones in the sample, 80% to 85% were seen once. The specimen comprised peripheral blood mononuclear cells, sampled before any cancer treatment. All receptors come from a man aged 35-69 years with stage III lung adenocarcinoma. CDR3s include the opening cysteine and the closing phenylalanine or tryptophan. The order of the fields is D gene, J gene, clone size, V gene, CDR3 protein, CDR3 DNA. The D gene is left open where the match is weak. The size of a clone is reported for some rows only, either as once, few or many, or as a class for expanded clones.

.	TRBJ2-6	.	TRBV9	CASSDSISGTGANVLTF	TGTGCCAGCAGCGATAGCATATCGGGTACCGGGGCCAACGTCCTGACTTTC
TRBD1	TRBJ1-3	.	TRBV6-5	CASSYRVTGAGNTIYF	TGTGCCAGCAGTTATAGGGTTACAGGGGCCGGAAACACCATATATTTT
.	TRBJ1-2	once	TRBV10-3	CAISASISTGNYGYTF	TGTGCCATCAGCGCCTCTATTTCGACGGGAAACTATGGCTACACCTTC
TRBD1	TRBJ2-7	once	TRBV6-5	CASSLQGPYEQYF	TGTGCCAGCAGTTTACAGGGGCCCTACGAGCAGTACTTC
TRBD1	TRBJ2-4	.	TRBV30	CAWGRQGVGNIQYF	TGTGCCTGGGGCAGACAGGGGGTGGGGAACATTCAGTACTTC
TRBD2	TRBJ2-2	.	TRBV7-3	CASRLAGTGELFF	TGTGCCAGCCGCCTAGCGGGCACCGGGGAGCTGTTTTTT
.	TRBJ1-1	.	TRBV13	CASRLEGGLNTEAFF	TGTGCCAGCAGGCTCGAAGGTGGTCTGAACACTGAAGCTTTCTTT
TRBD2	TRBJ2-3	once	TRBV29-1	CSVRASGTADTQYF	TGCAGCGTCCGCGCTAGCGGGACCGCAGATACGCAGTATTTT
TRBD2	TRBJ2-3	.	TRBV15	CATSRDQAGGYF	TGTGCCACCAGCAGAGATCAAGCGGGGGGGTATTTT
TRBD2	TRBJ2-3	.	TRBV14	CASSPLAVTDTQYF	TGTGCCAGCAGCCCTCTAGCGGTCACAGATACGCAGTATTTT
.	TRBJ1-4	.	TRBV7-9	CASSLGSLANEKLFF	TGTGCCAGCAGCTTAGGCAGTTTGGCTAATGAAAAACTGTTTTTT
.	TRBJ1-3	.	TRBV12-5	CASGLDTGNSGNTIYF	TGTGCTAGTGGTTTGGATACAGGGAACTCTGGAAACACCATATATTTT
.	TRBJ1-1	.	TRBV5-6	CASSSPYREAFF	TGTGCCAGCAGCTCCCCTTACCGAGAAGCTTTCTTT
.	TRBJ2-7	once	TRBV11-2	CASSLDHGTYYEQYF	TGTGCCAGCAGCTTAGATCACGGGACCTACTACGAGCAGTACTTC
.	TRBJ2-4	.	TRBV10-3	CAISETAEWQNIQYF	TGTGCCATCAGTGAGACGGCTGAGTGGCAAAACATTCAGTACTTC
TRBD1	TRBJ1-1	.	TRBV7-9	CASSLGQGGKMNTEAFF	TGTGCCAGCAGCTTAGGTCAGGGGGGGAAAATGAACACTGAAGCTTTCTTT
.	TRBJ2-5	.	TRBV11-2	CASSLGQALQETQYF	TGTGCCAGCAGCTTAGGCCAGGCTCTCCAAGAGACCCAGTACTTC
TRBD1	TRBJ2-2	.	TRBV29-1	CSGGQGAHGELFF	TGCAGCGGAGGACAGGGGGCTCACGGGGAGCTGTTTTTT
.	TRBJ1-2	.	TRBV6-6	CASSYRLNYGYTF	TGTGCCAGCAGTTACAGGTTAAACTATGGCTACACCTTC
TRBD1	TRBJ2-7	.	TRBV6-1	CASSEAIFGTGGSYEQYF	TGTGCCAGCAGTGAAGCTATATTCGGGACAGGGGGCTCCTACGAGCAGTACTTC
.	TRBJ2-2	.	TRBV5-1	CASSLIPGVDTGELFF	TGCGCCAGCAGCTTGATACCAGGGGTTGACACCGGGGAGCTGTTTTTT
.	TRBJ2-1	.	TRBV10-3	CAISDMGAGYNEQFF	TGTGCCATCAGTGATATGGGGGCCGGCTACAATGAGCAGTTCTTC
.	TRBJ1-1	.	TRBV6-1	CAMTELNTEAFF	TGTGCCATGACAGAATTGAACACTGAAGCTTTCTTT
TRBD1	TRBJ1-5	.	TRBV18	CASSIQGASNQPQHF	TGTGCCAGCTCAATTCAGGGGGCATCCAATCAGCCCCAGCATTTT
.	TRBJ1-6	few	TRBV7-9	CASSFELTGGPLHF	TGTGCCAGCAGCTTCGAATTGACAGGAGGACCCCTCCACTTT